A single sample is the source of the 23 T cell receptor beta chains below, sequenced in a study of ipilimumab plus nivolumab after autologous stem cell transplantation. TCRdb keeps only in-frame clones here, not all; method: immunoSEQ multiplex PCR. The repertoire consists of tens of thousands of clones, with approximately 73% occurring once and the leading ten covering around a quarter. This material consisted of PBMCs, taken in a trial of ipilimumab plus nivolumab as post-transplant consolidation. These receptors came from a male donor with diffuse large B-cell lymphoma.

The genes are TRBV18 and TRBJ1-2; D remains ambiguous. The germline V gene has CDR1 KGHSH and CDR2 LQKENI. The CDR3 loop spans 12 amino acids. V lost 4 bases and J lost 0, with 3 bases in between. The CDR3 nucleotides read TGTGCCAGCTCACGTGCTAACTATGGCTACACCTTC. Translating gives CASSRANYGYTF.

The chain recombines TRBV5-1 with TRBJ2-3; no firm D call. V lost 0 bases and J 0 bases, leaving 5 bases between the germline ends. Germline CDR1 SGHRS, CDR2 YFSETQ. This CDR3 has 14 amino acids. The CDR3 is CASSLESSTDTQYF. The CDR3 DNA is TGCGCCAGCAGCTTGGAGTCGAGCACAGATACGCAGTATTTT.

This clone turned up a few times. The rearrangement joins TRBV11-2 to TRBJ2-7; 9 positions match TRBD2. The CDR3 runs 15 residues. V shed 3 bases and J 2 bases; nucleotides not matched to a gene: 5. CDR1 is SGHAT and CDR2 is FQNNGV in the germline V gene. The CDR3 is CASSFGAGGTYEQYF. As DNA, the CDR3 is TGTGCCAGCAGCTTCGGAGCGGGAGGAACCTACGAGCAGTACTTC.

In this sample, this clone turned up once. This chain connects TRBV4-1 to TRBJ2-3, with TRBD2 as a possible D gene (6 bases). Germline loops: CDR1 MGHRA, CDR2 YSYEKL. The CDR3 length is 15 residues. V lost 1 base, J lost 1 base, and 9 bases lay in between. The CDR3 region has the DNA TGCGCCAGCAGCCAAGTGTCTAGCGGCACAGATACGCAGTATTTT. Amino acid sequence: CASSQVSSGTDTQYF.

V gene TRBV5-1 combines with J gene TRBJ2-1; the D gene is possibly TRBD2 (6 bases). Germline CDR1 and CDR2: SGHRS and YFSETQ. The CDR3 has 14 amino acids. Trimming removed 4 bases from V and 8 bases from J, with 16 bases in between. The CDR3 nucleotides are TGCGCCAGCAGCCCCGGGACTCTCACCCATGAGCAGTTCTTC. Its translation: CASSPGTLTHEQFF.

The J gene is TRBJ1-1, the V gene TRBV10-3; possible D gene TRBD1, 6 bases. Germline values: CDR1 ENHRY, CDR2 SYGVKD. V was trimmed by 0 bases and J by 5 bases, leaving 19 bases between them. The CDR3 sequence is 17 residues long. The CDR3 sequence is CAISESSRDTRGTEAFF. The CDR3 region has the DNA TGTGCCATCAGTGAGTCGTCGCGGGACACAAGAGGGACTGAAGCTTTCTTT.

Only one count was recorded for this clone. CDR3 DNA: TGTGCCAGTAGTATAGAGACGGGCTATGGCTACACCTTC. Protein: CASSIETGYGYTF. This chain connects TRBV19 to TRBJ1-2, with D hard to call. Germline loops: CDR1 LNHDA, CDR2 SQIVND (reference sequence). CDR3 length equals 13 residues. V was shortened by 0 bases and J by 4 bases, with 6 bases between the two germline ends.

The chain carries TRBV19 and TRBJ2-7, with 8 bases identical to TRBD2. Per the germline V gene, CDR1 is LNHDA and CDR2 is SQIVND (reference sequence). The CDR3 is 15 residues long. V trimming: 5 bases; J trimming: 0 bases; junction bases outside the gene matches: 6. CDR3 in amino acids: CASSFTSGPSYEQYF. As DNA, the CDR3 is TGTGCCAGTAGTTTCACTAGCGGTCCCTCCTACGAGCAGTACTTC.

The CDR3 is CASSLEASVRQETQYF. In DNA, the CDR3 is TGTGCCAGCAGCTTAGAGGCTAGCGTAAGACAAGAGACCCAGTACTTC. J is TRBJ2-5 and V is TRBV7-9; D possibly corresponds to TRBD2 (6 bases). The CDR3 runs 16 residues. Trimming stripped 1 base from V and 2 bases from J, with 14 bases between. The germline CDR1 and CDR2 sequences are SEHNR and FQNEAQ (reference sequence).

The chain couples TRBV21-1 to TRBJ2-1; the table's D gene call, TRBD1, was not cross checked with the DNA. TRBV21-1 is a pseudogene locus. This CDR3 contains 15 residues. CDR3 sequence (DNA): TGTGCCAGCAGCAAAGGTCAGGGGTCCTACAATGAGCAGTTCTTC. Protein product: CASSKGQGSYNEQFF.

The V and J genes are TRBV4-2 and TRBJ2-7, with D perhaps TRBD1 (5 bases). Looked up from germline, CDR1 is LGHNA and CDR2 is YNFKEQ. The CDR3 has 15 residues. Trimming took 2 bases from V and 4 from J, leaving 15 bases between them. CDR3 nucleotide sequence: TGTGCCAGCAGCCAATTTCAAGGGGCCGGGTACGAGCAGTACTTC. Translation gives CASSQFQGAGYEQYF.

This clone was counted only a few times. The J gene is TRBJ1-2, the V gene TRBV27; D is unclear. This CDR3 has 13 amino acids. Germline V CDR1 and CDR2: MNHEY, SMNVEV (reference sequence). The ends were cut back, 2 bases at V and 2 bases at J, with 6 bases in the middle. This chain's CDR3 is CASSLSANYGYTF. DNA for the CDR3: TGTGCCAGCAGTTTAAGCGCGAACTATGGCTACACCTTC.

V is TRBV25-1 and J is TRBJ2-3; TRBD2 might be the D (7 bases). The germline V gene encodes CDR1 MGHDK and CDR2 SYGVNS. The CDR3 is 16 residues long. V lost 6 bases, J lost 1 base, and 17 bases lay in between. The CDR3 DNA sequence: TGTGCCAGCAGCGATAGGGGGGGCTCTGGCACAGATACGCAGTATTTT. Translating it yields CASSDRGGSGTDTQYF.

This chain connects TRBV19 to TRBJ1-6; 9 bases are a match to TRBD1. Germline CDR1 and CDR2: LNHDA and SQIVND (reference sequence). CDR3 length: 15 amino acids. J was trimmed by 8 bases and V by 2 bases; bases with no gene match: 4. The chain's CDR3 is CASSIPGTGHSPLHF. CDR3 bases: TGTGCCAGTAGTATACCCGGGACAGGGCATTCACCCCTCCACTTT.

The genes are TRBV27 and TRBJ1-6; D uncertain. Trimming pared 6 bases from V and 13 bases from J, leaving 13 bases between. This CDR3 is built from 12 residues. The germline gives CDR1 MNHEY, CDR2 SMNVEV (reference sequence). Written as DNA, the CDR3 is TGTGCCAGCAGCTTAACTCTGGGGCCCCTCCACTTT. Translated: CASSLTLGPLHF.

This clone was observed a single time. The rearrangement joins TRBV14 to TRBJ2-1; the D gene is possibly TRBD2 (5 bases). The germline V gene encodes CDR1 SGHDN and CDR2 FVKESK. V lost 2 bases, J lost 7 bases, and 18 bases lay in between. CDR3 size: 16 residues. The CDR3 region has the DNA TGTGCCAGCAGCCAACCTATTTCCGGGATCAAAAATGAGCAGTTCTTC. Translation gives CASSQPISGIKNEQFF.

The V and J genes are TRBV9 and TRBJ1-2, with 12 bases matching TRBD1. The CDR3 runs 18 residues. Germline V gives CDR1 SGDLS, CDR2 YYNGEE. V was pared by 3 bases and J by 3 bases, with 12 bases of the junction left unmatched. The CDR3 loop is CASSDSGTGGENYYGYTF. Here the CDR3 DNA reads TGTGCCAGCAGCGACTCCGGGACAGGGGGCGAGAACTACTATGGCTACACCTTC.

The rearrangement links TRBV5-1 to TRBJ2-1; 14 bases map to TRBD2. CDR1 is SGHRS, CDR2 YFSETQ, per germline. Trimming cost V 5 bases and J 8 bases; bases outside gene matches: 12. CDR3 size: 17 residues. The CDR3 nucleotides are TGCGCCAGCAGTTCCGGGACTAGCGGGAGCGCTTTCTATGAGCAGTTCTTC. Amino acids: CASSSGTSGSAFYEQFF.

The gene calls are TRBV18 and TRBJ1-5, with unresolved D. The CDR3 consists of 13 residues. CDR1 is KGHSH, CDR2 LQKENI, per germline. The V gene lost 3 bases and the J gene lost 0 bases, with 3 bases spanning the gap. In DNA, the CDR3 is TGTGCCAGCTCACCCAATAGCAATCAGCCCCAGCATTTT. It translates to CASSPNSNQPQHF.

V gene TRBV5-4 combines with J gene TRBJ2-1, with D possibly TRBD2 on 6 matching bases. The V and J ends lost 4 bases and 7 bases respectively, with 9 bases between them. Germline V lookup: CDR1 SGHNT, CDR2 YYREEE (reference sequence). The CDR3 is made up of 12 amino acids. The CDR3 DNA reads as TGTGCCAGCAGCGGGGGGTTTAATGAGCAGTTCTTC. Translated, it gives CASSGGFNEQFF. The variable domain in full, with the rest retrieved from reference TRBV5-4 and TRBJ2-1, is ETGVTQSPTHLIKTRGQQVTLRCSSQSGHNTVSWYQQALGQGPQFIFQYYREEENGRGNFPPRFSGLQFPNYSSELNVNALELDDSALYLCASSGGFNEQFFGPGTRLTVL.

The rearrangement links TRBV5-6 to TRBJ2-1; D is possibly TRBD1 (5 bases). Germline V gene lookup returns CDR1 SGHDT and CDR2 YYEEEE. The V end was cut by 1 base, the J end by 2 bases, with 16 bases between. The CDR3 length is 17 residues. CDR3 in DNA: TGTGCCAGCAGCTTGTATAGAGTGGGGCAGACCTACAATGAGCAGTTCTTC. Its translation: CASSLYRVGQTYNEQFF.

The chain couples TRBV12-5 to TRBJ2-7; no definite D call. V dropped 3 bases and J dropped 3 bases, with 9 bases sitting between them. This CDR3 spans 13 amino acids. The V gene's germline CDR1 is LGHNT and CDR2 FRNRAP. In DNA form, the CDR3 reads TGTGCTAGTGGTTTTGACGGAATCTACGAGCAGTACTTC. Amino acid sequence: CASGFDGIYEQYF.

This clone turned up a few times. This rearrangement joins TRBV5-4 to TRBJ1-1, with TRBD1 matching over 7 bases. The CDR3 consists of 12 residues. The V and J ends lost 4 bases and 10 bases, in that order; junction bases with no gene match: 7. Germline lookup yields CDR1 SGHNT and CDR2 YYREEE (reference sequence). CDR3 amino acids: CASSTGDAGAFF. In DNA, the CDR3 is TGTGCCAGCAGCACAGGGGACGCCGGAGCTTTCTTT.